These T cell receptor beta chains were read from a single sample in a study of shared clonotypes between healthy human individuals. Produced via immunoSEQ multiplex PCR; TCRdb's table is partial and in-frame only. The data show about 560,000 clones, around 76% seen once. Sequenced material: PBMCs. The receptors come from a woman in her 40s in good health. Some clones in this sample may be carry-over from other donors' samples. CDR3s include the opening cysteine and the closing phenylalanine or tryptophan. Fields, in order: D gene, V gene, J gene, clone size, CDR3 DNA, CDR3 protein. The D gene is left open where the match is weak. Rows may omit the clone size; those that give it use once, few, many or a size class.

TRBD1,TRBV28,TRBJ1-1,few,TGTGCCAGCAGTTTGACCCGGGACAGGAGTCTCTTT,CASSLTRDRSLF
.,TRBV27,TRBJ2-7,.,TGTGCCAGCAGTTCATACCAACGAACCTACGAGCAGTACTTC,CASSSYQRTYEQYF
.,TRBV11-2,TRBJ1-1,few,TGTGCCAGCAGCTACCTAGCGGAAGCAACTGAAGCTTTCTTT,CASSYLAEATEAFF
.,TRBV5-1,TRBJ1-1,.,TGCGCCAGCAGCCCGGGCTACACTGAAGCTTTCTTT,CASSPGYTEAFF
.,TRBV15,TRBJ1-4,.,TGTGCCACCAGCAGGGACTTTAATGAAAAACTGTTTTTT,CATSRDFNEKLFF
.,TRBV5-5,TRBJ2-6,few,TGTGCCAGCAGCTTCACTCTACAGTCTTCTGGGGCCAACGTCCTGACTTTC,CASSFTLQSSGANVLTF
TRBD2,TRBV6-1,TRBJ2-5,.,TGTGCCAGCACCGCCAGACTAGCGGGCGCGTCTCAGTACTTC,CASTARLAGASQYF
.,TRBV29-1,TRBJ2-7,.,TGCAGCGTTGAGTCGGGGTTCGGGACCTACGAGCAGTACTTC,CSVESGFGTYEQYF
.,TRBV7-9,TRBJ2-1,.,TGTGCCAGCAGCCCCGGGACTTCCCAATGGGCCTACAATGAGCAGTTCTTC,CASSPGTSQWAYNEQFF
.,TRBV18,TRBJ2-1,.,TGTGCCAGCTCACCTCCAGACTCCCTAGGGGAGCAGTTCTTC,CASSPPDSLGEQFF
.,TRBV19,TRBJ2-3,many,TGTGCCAGTAGTACCAGGGTAGGCACAGATACGCAGTATTTT,CASSTRVGTDTQYF
TRBD1,TRBV10-3,TRBJ1-1,few,TGTGCCATCACCGAGGGGACAGGGGTGGACACTGAAGCTTTCTTT,CAITEGTGVDTEAFF
TRBD1,TRBV7-9,TRBJ1-2,.,TGTGCCAGCAGCTTAGTCCCGGGACAGGAGCACTATGGCTACACCTTC,CASSLVPGQEHYGYTF
TRBD1,TRBV19,TRBJ2-3,.,TGTGCCAGTAGTTTATCAGGGGGTTGGACAGATACGCAGTATTTT,CASSLSGGWTDTQYF
.,TRBV6-5,TRBJ1-2,.,TGTGCCAGCAGTTACTCGGGTTTCCGGAATGGCTACACCTTC,CASSYSGFRNGYTF
.,TRBV15,TRBJ2-7,.,TGTGCCACCAGCAGACAGGGGCCTTCCTACGAGCAGTACTTC,CATSRQGPSYEQYF
TRBD1,TRBV7-9,TRBJ2-7,.,TGTGCCAGCAGCTCCCAACCGGGACAGTACTACGAGCAGTACTTC,CASSSQPGQYYEQYF
.,TRBV5-1,TRBJ2-1,.,TGCGCCAGCAGCGCCACCGGGAGCTCCTACAATGAGCAGTTCTTC,CASSATGSSYNEQFF
.,TRBV7-9,TRBJ2-2,.,TGTGCCAGCAGCTTAGTGTTCCTTGGACGGTCGAACACCGGGGAGCTGTTTTTT,CASSLVFLGRSNTGELFF
.,TRBV5-4,TRBJ1-1,once,TGTGCCAGCAGCTTGGTACCAGGAGATCATGAAGCTTTCTTT,CASSLVPGDHEAFF
TRBD2,TRBV14,TRBJ2-2,few,TGTGCCAGCAGCCTACCGACCCTAGCGGGAGGGGACGCCGGGGAGCTGTTTTTT,CASSLPTLAGGDAGELFF
TRBD2,TRBV18,TRBJ2-3,.,TGTGCCAGCTCACCGAGCGGGGGGAGCACAGATACGCAGTATTTT,CASSPSGGSTDTQYF
.,TRBV4-1,TRBJ2-7,.,TGCGCCAGCAGCCAAGATATCGCGCGCGGACTCTCCTACGAGCAGTACTTC,CASSQDIARGLSYEQYF
.,TRBV6-1,TRBJ2-1,.,TGTGCCAGCAGTGATCCTGGACATAGGCCCAATGAGCAGTTCTTC,CASSDPGHRPNEQFF
.,TRBV5-1,TRBJ1-1,.,TGCGCCAGCAGCTTGGCCTCTGGCACTGAAGCTTTCTTT,CASSLASGTEAFF
.,TRBV19,TRBJ1-2,.,TGTGCCAGTAGTATAGGACGACTATGGGATGGCTACACCTTC,CASSIGRLWDGYTF
TRBD1,TRBV5-1,TRBJ1-2,.,TGCGCCAGCAGCTACGACAGGGGGCTGGGTGGCTACACCTTC,CASSYDRGLGGYTF
TRBD1,TRBV28,TRBJ1-4,.,TGTGCCAGCCGGAGGCAGGGGGCTGAAAAACTGTTTTTT,CASRRQGAEKLFF
TRBD2,TRBV27,TRBJ2-7,.,TGTGCCAGCAGCCTGACTAGCGGAGGATACGAGCAGTACTTC,CASSLTSGGYEQYF
TRBD2,TRBV10-2,TRBJ2-2,.,TGCGCCAGCAGGCAGCGGGAGGGGAACGGGGAGCTGTTTTTT,CASRQREGNGELFF
.,TRBV7-9,TRBJ2-7,.,TGTGCCAGCAGCCCAGGCGTCGGACAGCTCTACGAGCAGTACTTC,CASSPGVGQLYEQYF
TRBD2,TRBV18,TRBJ2-7,.,TGTGCCAGCTCCCCTAGCGGGGACCGCTACGAGCAGTACTTC,CASSPSGDRYEQYF
.,TRBV7-8,TRBJ2-7,.,TGTGCCAGCAGCTTAGGGTGGGCAGGGAAACTCTACGAGCAGTACTTC,CASSLGWAGKLYEQYF
.,TRBV27,TRBJ1-3,.,TGTGCCAGCAGCCCCTGGGGGGGGGACTCCTCTGGAAACACCATATATTTT,CASSPWGGDSSGNTIYF
.,TRBV2,TRBJ2-7,.,TGTGCCACACGGACATTTTCCTACGAGCAGTACTTC,CATRTFSYEQYF
.,TRBV18,TRBJ2-7,.,TGTGCCAGCTCACCACAGTTTAGAGCAGATCTCTACGAGCAGTACTTC,CASSPQFRADLYEQYF
TRBD1,TRBV11-3,TRBJ2-1,once,TGTGCCAGCAGCTCCGGACAGGGGCTGTTGCTGGACAATGAGCAGTTCTTC,CASSSGQGLLLDNEQFF
TRBD2,TRBV5-6,TRBJ2-1,.,TGTGCCAGCAGCGTGGGACTATACGGTTACAATGAGCAGTTCTTC,CASSVGLYGYNEQFF
TRBD1,TRBV19,TRBJ1-1,.,TGTGCCACTTCGGACAGGGGATCTAACACTGAAGCTTTCTTT,CATSDRGSNTEAFF
.,TRBV30,TRBJ1-4,.,TGTGCCTGGAAAACAGGGCTTGATGAAAAACTGTTTTTT,CAWKTGLDEKLFF
.,TRBV30,TRBJ1-4,.,TGTGCCTGGAGTGTACGGGGCTCCGCGGCAGCACTGTTTTTT,CAWSVRGSAAALFF
TRBD1,TRBV28,TRBJ1-1,few,TGTGCCAGCAGACGCGACAGGGATGAAGCTTTCTTT,CASRRDRDEAFF
.,TRBV5-4,TRBJ2-1,.,TGTGCCAGCAGCTTGGAGGGGCAGTACAATGAGCAGTTCTTC,CASSLEGQYNEQFF
.,TRBV18,TRBJ2-1,few,TGTGCCAGCTCACCGGGGTACAATGAGCAGTTCTTC,CASSPGYNEQFF
.,TRBV4-2,TRBJ1-5,.,TGTGCCAGCAGCCAAGGTGACAGTAATCAGCCCCAGCATTTT,CASSQGDSNQPQHF
.,TRBV30,TRBJ2-1,.,TGTGCCTGGAGCCGCCCTCCGGTGGCACCAGGTAATGAGCAGTTCTTC,CAWSRPPVAPGNEQFF
TRBD2,TRBV28,TRBJ2-5,.,TGTGCCAGCAGTCCCAGGACTAGCGGGAGGAACCAAGAGACCCAGTACTTC,CASSPRTSGRNQETQYF
.,TRBV19,TRBJ2-5,.,TGTGCCAGTGGACCGGGAGAGACCCAGTACTTC,CASGPGETQYF
TRBD1,TRBV25-1,TRBJ1-2,.,TGTGCCAGCAGTGACCCCGGACAGGGGGCGTTTTTGTATGGCTACACCTTC,CASSDPGQGAFLYGYTF
.,TRBV29-1,TRBJ2-1,.,TGCAGCGTTACCCCAGGGATCGATGAGCAGTTCTTC,CSVTPGIDEQFF
.,TRBV9,TRBJ1-4,.,TGTGCCAGCAGCGTCGGGGGGGATGAAAAACTGTTTTTT,CASSVGGDEKLFF